This T cell receptor beta chain was captured in a study of tissue T cells after allogeneic stem cell transplantation (dated by TCRdb to the early 2020s). As for the study more broadly: Several adult allo-HCT recipients with steroid-refractory GVHD were prospectively enrolled in a research-autopsy study over an approximately 3-year period. For viably preserved blood and marrow, CD3+ T cells were flow-sorted when cell numbers allowed, whereas DNA was extracted directly from smaller samples. Every GVHD patient got a graft from a donor, with several grafts unmodified and three CD34-selected to deplete T cells. The human arm was a prospective observational study without blinding or randomization. Five GVHD patients had pre-transplant PBMCs available, and those PBMCs were of recipient origin. Every GVHD patient had gastrointestinal GVHD and was given several lines of GVHD-directed therapy, and a few of the GVHD patients also had skin involvement. Using research autopsies of patients with and without GVHD, plus mouse models of GVHD, the study profiled TCR beta repertoires across many tissues. Broad study findings and their caveats: Within patients, how anatomically similar tissues were was a major factor shaping TCR repertoire composition, regardless of disease or transplant status. Blood and spleen T cells captured only a limited portion of the TCR repertoire detected in tissues, in both patients and mice. Not many T cell clones showed up in more than one patient, yet clustering based on motifs uncovered repertoire signatures that were shared across patients in a tissue-specific way. The study did not establish which tissue TCRs were alloreactive or antigen-specific, and some clones may have been host cells that persisted. A small and clinically heterogeneous patient cohort was studied, and sampling depth was acknowledged as a limitation.

Libraries were built with the immunoSEQ multiplex PCR assay. Adaptive Biotechnologies performed TCRbeta CDR3 sequencing at survey depth and reported CDR3 sequences, V/J genes, productive frequency, and template counts. Amplification of TCR beta CDR3 regions started from genomic DNA instead of RNA. Per the authors' processing: Jensen-Shannon divergence was used to quantify pairwise repertoire overlap between tissues, with a value of 1 indicating complete divergence and a value of 0 indicating identical repertoires. Tissues were clustered by single-linkage agglomerative hierarchical clustering of pairwise JSD values, and the clustering results were displayed as dendrograms. GLIPH2 was run on all patient samples with simulation_depth 1000, kmer_min_depth 3, cdr3_length_cutoff 8, keeping groups with more than two unique CDR3s. A standardized tissue-overlap score was calculated by extrapolating Jaccard GLIPH-group overlap across patients to a standard repertoire size of 1000 clones. Linear mixed-effect models, with tissue included as a fixed effect and individual included as a random effect, were used to assess associations of diversity with clinical or experimental variables. TCRdb re-hosts the immuneACCESS table, in-frame sequences only. Its copies lack some clones; in the studies checked, an unresolved V gene accounts for under half of them, and the cause for the rest is not known. V and J calls and clone size are copied from that table; D and trimming were computed from the DNA. This sample lists about 43,000 clones; more than 90% were detected once. The ten largest account for 3.8% of the sample.

The time point label here, explained by the study, means: recipient (host-origin) PBMCs collected before allo-HCT. As to this clone: The target of this receptor is not known. Per-nucleotide qualities are absent, and no much larger clonotype sits a single base away.

Per the germline V gene (reference sequence), LNHDA is the CDR1 and SQIVND is the CDR2. The CDR3, from cysteine to phenylalanine, totals 14 residues. Kept here is only the CDR3 DNA, which spans 42 bases and is read in frame from base 1. V drops 5 bases and J drops 0 bases, leaving 10 bases in between. The source material was blood, sampled before transplantation. This sequence uses TRBV19 and TRBJ1-1, with no D gene named confidently. The sequence was collected from a woman aged 35 to 70 who later had graft-versus-host disease after an allogeneic stem cell transplant. The DNA sequence is as follows: TGTGCCAGTAGTCTCCGGGGAATGAACACTGAAGCTTTCTTT. This codes for CASSLRGMNTEAFF.